The 27 T cell receptor beta chains below come from one sample, sequenced in a study of shared clonotypes between healthy human individuals. Produced via immunoSEQ multiplex PCR; TCRdb's table is partial and in-frame only. The sample has hundreds of thousands of clones, around two thirds seen once. The source material was memory CD4+ T cells sorted from blood. As to subset: CD45RA-negative fraction. These TCRs come from a woman aged 25 to 45 in good health.

This chain links TRBV28 with TRBJ2-7, with 10 nucleotides matching TRBD1. The germline V gene encodes CDR1 MDHEN and CDR2 SYDVKM. This CDR3 contains 14 residues. Trimming removed 5 bases from V and 6 bases from J; junction bases left unmatched: 7. DNA of the CDR3: TGTGCCAGCAGTATGACAGGGGGCTATGGCGAGCAGTACTTC. It codes for CASSMTGGYGEQYF.

The rearrangement joins TRBV18 to TRBJ2-4, with 10 bases aligning to TRBD1. The CDR3 extends over 18 amino acids. Per the germline V gene, CDR1 is KGHSH and CDR2 is LQKENI. V shed 1 base, J shed 1 base, and the junction held 7 bases outside the gene matches. Written as DNA, the CDR3 is TGTGCCAGCTCACCACAGACTTCGGGACAGGGGGCCAAAAACATTCAGTACTTC. It encodes CASSPQTSGQGAKNIQYF.

This chain uses TRBV7-2 with TRBJ2-5, with D possibly being TRBD2 (6 bases). The CDR3 runs to 15 residues. Per germline, CDR1 SGHTA and CDR2 FQGNSA. With 5 bases removed from V and 5 bases from J, the gap between germline ends came to 18 bases. The CDR3 is CASSLSLGGRETQYF. The CDR3 coding sequence is TGTGCCAGCAGCCTTTCCCTTGGAGGGAGGGAGACCCAGTACTTC.

V gene TRBV28 combines with J gene TRBJ2-7, with D tentatively TRBD1 (5 bases). The germline V gene encodes CDR1 MDHEN and CDR2 SYDVKM. This CDR3 has 12 amino acids. V was trimmed by 6 bases and J by 4 bases, leaving 10 bases between them. DNA of the CDR3: TGTGCCAGCAGACCCAGGGATTACGAGCAGTACTTC. Its translation: CASRPRDYEQYF.

This chain joins TRBV7-8 and TRBJ1-2, with 9 bases aligning to TRBD1. The junction had 11 bases not matched to a gene; V was cut back by 4 bases and J by 8 bases. The CDR3 has 15 amino acids. CDR1 and CDR2 from the germline V gene are SGHVS and FQNEAQ. CDR3 sequence reads: CASSSERQGGQGYTF. The DNA of the CDR3 is TGTGCCAGCAGCTCGGAAAGACAGGGGGGTCAAGGCTACACCTTC.

The chain joins TRBV28 to TRBJ1-5, with TRBD1 matching 10 bases. V shed 6 bases, J shed 0 bases, and the junction held 8 bases outside the gene matches. This CDR3 comprises 17 residues. Germline V gives CDR1 MDHEN, CDR2 SYDVKM. CDR3 protein: CASRDRDRGYSNQPQHF. The DNA for the CDR3 is TGTGCCAGCAGAGACCGGGACAGGGGATATAGCAATCAGCCCCAGCATTTT.

The chain links TRBV7-8 to TRBJ2-2; D remains unclear. Trimming took off 5 bases at V and 6 bases at J, with 10 bases between the two ends. The CDR3 has 13 residues. Germline assignment: CDR1 SGHVS and CDR2 FQNEAQ. The CDR3 region has the DNA TGTGCCAGCAGCCTTAATCAACCCGGGGAGCTGTTTTTT. Protein product: CASSLNQPGELFF.

This chain joins TRBV6-6 and TRBJ2-7, with D maybe TRBD2 (5 bases). Germline CDR1 reads MNHNY; CDR2 reads SVGAGI (reference sequence). The CDR3 covers 15 residues. Trimming took 0 bases from V and 3 from J, leaving 12 bases between them. The CDR3 sequence: CASSYSLGQLYEQYF. CDR3 DNA: TGTGCCAGCAGTTACTCACTAGGGCAGCTCTACGAGCAGTACTTC.

This clone was seen more than once but under ten times. The chain carries TRBV9 and TRBJ1-1; D is possibly TRBD1 (5 bases). In germline, CDR1 is SGDLS, CDR2 YYNGEE. The CDR3 is 14 residues long. V dropped 2 bases and J dropped 1 base, with 9 bases sitting between them. The CDR3 spells CASSVVTGNTEAFF. The CDR3 bases are TGTGCCAGCAGCGTTGTAACAGGGAACACTGAAGCTTTCTTT. Together with reference TRBV9 and TRBJ1-1, the CDR3 gives the full variable domain: DSGVTQTPKHLITATGQRVTLRCSPRSGDLSVYWYQQSLDQGLQFLIQYYNGEERAKGNILERFSAQQFPDLHSELNLSSLELGDSALYFCASSVVTGNTEAFFGQGTRLTVV.

The rearrangement uses TRBV6-5 and TRBJ1-1; D remains ambiguous. The V end was cut by 0 bases, the J end by 2 bases, with 13 bases between. This CDR3 is built from 16 residues. CDR1 is MNHEY and CDR2 is SVGAGI in the germline V gene. CDR3 DNA sequence: TGTGCCAGCAGTTACTCGAGTATAGGGCTAAACACTGAAGCTTTCTTT. This gives the protein CASSYSSIGLNTEAFF.

The V and J genes are TRBV2 and TRBJ1-5, with D uncertain. The CDR3 totals 12 residues. Per germline, CDR1 SNHLY and CDR2 FYNNEI. V lost 6 bases, J lost 5 bases, and 8 bases lay in between. CDR3 sequence (DNA): TGTGCCAGCAGGAGAGGCGATCAGCCCCAGCATTTT. Its protein product is CASRRGDQPQHF.

This chain connects TRBV29-1 to TRBJ2-5; the D gene is possibly TRBD1 (6 bases). In germline, CDR1 is SQVTM, CDR2 ANQGSEA. The ends were cut back, 7 bases at V and 3 bases at J, with 12 bases in the middle. The CDR3 consists of 12 residues. CDR3 region: CSAQDSKETQYF. The CDR3 bases are TGCAGCGCGCAGGACAGCAAAGAGACCCAGTACTTC.

The rearrangement links TRBV5-5 to TRBJ2-2; no definite D call. Trimming shortened V by 2 bases and J by 6 bases, and 11 bases separated the two germline ends. The CDR3 has 14 residues. Germline V gene lookup returns CDR1 SGHKS and CDR2 YYEKEE (reference sequence). CDR3 sequence reads: CASSFPRQAGELFF. The CDR3 bases are TGTGCCAGCAGCTTTCCACGACAAGCCGGGGAGCTGTTTTTT. The entire variable domain, with the rest obtained from reference TRBV5-5 and TRBJ2-2, is as follows: DAGVTQSPTHLIKTRGQQVTLRCSPISGHKSVSWYQQVLGQGPQFIFQYYEKEERGRGNFPDRFSARQFPNYSSELNVNALLLGDSALYLCASSFPRQAGELFFGEGSRLTVL.

The chain joins TRBV23-1 to TRBJ1-1; D remains ambiguous. TRBV23-1 is reported as an ORF; its role is uncertain. Trimming removed 0 bases from V and 5 bases from J, with 25 bases in between. The CDR3 consists of 19 residues. DNA for the CDR3: TGCGCCAGCAGTCAATCGGACCGCCCGGGTCCAACGGTACGGACTGAAGCTTTCTTT. This gives the protein CASSQSDRPGPTVRTEAFF.

The chain uses TRBV11-2 and TRBJ2-1; 11 bases line up with TRBD2. Losses at the gene ends were 5 bases for V and 4 bases for J; bases not matched to a gene: 7. The CDR3 is 16 residues long. Per germline, CDR1 SGHAT and CDR2 FQNNGV. Here the CDR3 DNA reads TGTGCCAGCAGCCCGGACCTAGCGGGAGGTTACAATGAGCAGTTCTTC. It codes for CASSPDLAGGYNEQFF.

CDR3 nucleotide sequence: TGTGCCAGCAGCTCGGGGTTAGGCGGTCTCTGGGGGAATGAGCAGTTCTTC. Translation: CASSSGLGGLWGNEQFF. The chain combines TRBV11-2 with TRBJ2-1, with D possibly called TRBD1 or TRBD2 (5 bases each). Per germline, CDR1 SGHAT and CDR2 FQNNGV. The CDR3 runs to 17 residues. V lost 4 bases and J 7 bases, leaving 23 bases between the germline ends.

In its sample, this clone was seen many times. The chain uses TRBV7-9 and TRBJ2-3; a possible D gene is TRBD1 (6 bases). Germline CDR1 is SEHNR and CDR2 is FQNEAQ (reference sequence). Between the trimmed V and J ends, which lost 9 bases and 3 bases, there was a span of 13 bases. The CDR3 extends over 13 amino acids. CDR3 amino acids: CASARQGTDTQYF. The DNA of the CDR3 is TGTGCCAGTGCCAGGCAGGGGACAGATACGCAGTATTTT.

V usage is TRBV5-1 and J usage is TRBJ2-5, with D perhaps TRBD2 (7 bases). With 2 bases removed from V and 3 bases from J, the gap between germline ends came to 14 bases. There are 15 residues in the CDR3. CDR1 is SGHRS and CDR2 is YFSETQ in the germline V gene. The DNA of the CDR3 is TGCGCCAGCAGCTTCCGGGGGGCGCTTGAAGAGACCCAGTACTTC. Protein product: CASSFRGALEETQYF.

The gene calls are TRBV19 and TRBJ2-1; D not certain. Trimming shortened V by 9 bases and J by 5 bases, and 17 bases separated the two germline ends. Germline CDR1 and CDR2: LNHDA and SQIVND (reference sequence). The length of the CDR3 is 14 residues. CDR3 in amino acids: CASAGWGSNNEQFF. CDR3 bases: TGTGCCAGCGCCGGGTGGGGATCGAACAATGAGCAGTTCTTC.

J is TRBJ2-7 and V is TRBV5-1, with D uncertain. The V gene's germline CDR1 is SGHRS and CDR2 YFSETQ. The CDR3 contains 14 residues. V was pared by 0 bases and J by 1 base, with 8 bases between. CDR3 protein: CASSLAPQSYEQYF. The CDR3 DNA sequence: TGCGCCAGCAGCTTGGCCCCCCAATCCTACGAGCAGTACTTC. Looking up the rest from reference TRBV5-1 and TRBJ2-7 gives the full variable domain: KAGVTQTPRYLIKTRGQQVTLSCSPISGHRSVSWYQQTPGQGLQFLFEYFSETQRNKGNFPGRFSGRQFSNSRSEMNVSTLELGDSALYLCASSLAPQSYEQYFGPGTRLTVT.

The chain uses TRBV14 and TRBJ2-3; 8 bases map to TRBD1. V gave up 4 bases and J gave up 5 bases; unmatched junction bases: 14. CDR1 is SGHDN, CDR2 FVKESK, per germline. CDR3 length: 17 residues. CDR3 sequence (DNA): TGTGCCAGCAGCCCGCACCCAGAGACAGGGGTAATAGATACGCAGTATTTT. It yields the protein CASSPHPETGVIDTQYF.

V is TRBV4-1 and J is TRBJ2-7, with D hard to call. Germline CDR1 and CDR2: MGHRA and YSYEKL. This CDR3 is 13 amino acids long. Trimming removed 1 base from V and 5 bases from J, with 9 bases in between. This CDR3 is CASSQVVADEQYF. For the CDR3, the DNA is TGCGCCAGCAGCCAAGTCGTCGCCGACGAGCAGTACTTC.

The V gene is TRBV28, the J gene TRBJ1-4; D remains ambiguous. V was shortened by 3 bases and J by 8 bases, with 4 bases between the two germline ends. The length of the CDR3 is 11 residues. Germline V lookup: CDR1 MDHEN, CDR2 SYDVKM. CDR3 in amino acids: CASSFWEKLFF. The CDR3 region has the DNA TGTGCCAGCAGTTTCTGGGAAAAACTGTTTTTT.

The V and J genes are TRBV5-1 and TRBJ2-5; D remains unclear. This CDR3 spans 12 amino acids. From germline, CDR1 is SGHRS and CDR2 YFSETQ. Between the trimmed V and J ends, which lost 3 bases and 0 bases, there was a span of 3 bases. Written as DNA, the CDR3 is TGCGCCAGCAGCTGGAACCAAGAGACCCAGTACTTC. Amino acids: CASSWNQETQYF.

J is TRBJ2-7 and V is TRBV5-4, with 8 bases that match TRBD1. The germline CDR1 and CDR2 sequences are SGHNT and YYREEE (reference sequence). V dropped 4 bases and J dropped 3; count of bases not matched to a gene: 3. There are 13 residues in the CDR3. CDR3: CASSPGQDYEQYF. The CDR3 coding sequence is TGTGCCAGCAGCCCGGGACAGGACTACGAGCAGTACTTC.

This chain uses TRBV29-1 with TRBJ1-4, with 7 bases lining up with TRBD1. After removal of 7 bases from V and 7 bases from J, the junction contained 9 bases not matched to a gene. CDR1 SQVTM and CDR2 ANQGSEA come from the germline V gene. This CDR3 has 13 amino acids. The CDR3 nucleotides read TGCAGCGCCAACAGGGGTTTCAGTGAAAAACTGTTTTTT. Encoded protein: CSANRGFSEKLFF.

The gene calls are TRBV5-4 and TRBJ2-7; 12 bases agree with TRBD2. Trimming removed 3 bases from V and 5 bases from J; junction bases left unmatched: 9. Germline CDR1 is SGHNT and CDR2 is YYREEE (reference sequence). CDR3 size: 16 residues. This CDR3 reads CASSSRTSGTIHEQYF. The DNA of the CDR3 is TGTGCCAGCAGCTCGCGGACTAGCGGGACAATCCACGAGCAGTACTTC. The variable domain in full, completed from reference TRBV5-4 and TRBJ2-7, reads ETGVTQSPTHLIKTRGQQVTLRCSSQSGHNTVSWYQQALGQGPQFIFQYYREEENGRGNFPPRFSGLQFPNYSSELNVNALELDDSALYLCASSSRTSGTIHEQYFGPGTRLTVT.